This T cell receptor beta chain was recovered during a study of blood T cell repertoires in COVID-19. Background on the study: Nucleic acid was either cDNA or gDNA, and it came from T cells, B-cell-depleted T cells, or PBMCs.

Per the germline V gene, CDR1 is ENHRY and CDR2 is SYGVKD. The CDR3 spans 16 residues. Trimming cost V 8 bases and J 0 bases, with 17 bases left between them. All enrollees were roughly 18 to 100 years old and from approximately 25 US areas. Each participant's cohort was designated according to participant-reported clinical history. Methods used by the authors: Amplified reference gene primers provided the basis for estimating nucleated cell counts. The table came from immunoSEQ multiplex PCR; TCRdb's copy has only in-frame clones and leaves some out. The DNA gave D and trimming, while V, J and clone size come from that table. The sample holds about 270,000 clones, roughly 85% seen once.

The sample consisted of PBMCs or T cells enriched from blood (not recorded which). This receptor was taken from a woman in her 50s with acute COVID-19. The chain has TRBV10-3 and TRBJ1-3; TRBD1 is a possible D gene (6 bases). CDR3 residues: CAIGESQGISGNTIYF. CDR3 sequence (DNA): TGTGCCATCGGAGAGAGCCAGGGGATCTCTGGAAACACCATATATTTT.